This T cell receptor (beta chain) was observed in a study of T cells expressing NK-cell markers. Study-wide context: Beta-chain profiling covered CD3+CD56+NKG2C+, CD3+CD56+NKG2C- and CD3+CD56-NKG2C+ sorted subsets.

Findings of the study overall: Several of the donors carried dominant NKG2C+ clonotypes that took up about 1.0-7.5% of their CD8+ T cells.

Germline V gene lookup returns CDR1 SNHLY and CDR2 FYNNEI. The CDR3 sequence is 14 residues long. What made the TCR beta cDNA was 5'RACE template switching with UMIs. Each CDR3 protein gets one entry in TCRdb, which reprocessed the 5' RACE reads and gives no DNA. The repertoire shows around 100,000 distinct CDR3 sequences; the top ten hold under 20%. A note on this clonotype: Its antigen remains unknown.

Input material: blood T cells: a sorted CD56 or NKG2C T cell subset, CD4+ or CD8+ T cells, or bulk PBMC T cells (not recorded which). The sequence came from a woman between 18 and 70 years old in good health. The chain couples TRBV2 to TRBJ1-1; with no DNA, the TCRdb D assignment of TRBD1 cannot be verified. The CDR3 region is CASEGGALNTEAFF.